This is a list of T cell receptor beta chains from one sample in a study of cytomegalovirus exposure and HLA in healthy donors. The assay was immunoSEQ multiplex PCR, and TCRdb's table has in-frame clones only and misses some. The table shows around 200,000 clones, with about 85% occurring only once. The sample consisted of PBMCs. These receptors were collected from a woman aged 50 to 65 in good health and CMV-seropositive. Both conserved end residues are part of each CDR3. D genes are given only for firm matches. The size entry is marked missing in some rows and otherwise reads once, few, many or a size class.

>-|-|TRBJ1-2|TRBV7-9
CANALLGSSNYGYTF
TGTGCCAACGCCCTACTAGGCAGCTCGAACTATGGCTACACCTTC
>TRBD1|-|TRBJ1-1|TRBV6-5
CAGGQGENTEAFF
TGTGCCGGCGGACAGGGCGAGAACACTGAAGCTTTCTTT
>-|-|TRBJ2-6|TRBV4-1
CASSHAGGANVLTF
TGCGCCAGCAGCCACGCAGGAGGGGCCAACGTCCTGACTTTC
>-|-|TRBJ2-7|TRBV5-1
CASSVTRAGYEQYF
TGCGCCAGCAGCGTGACGAGGGCGGGGTACGAGCAGTACTTC
>-|-|TRBJ2-7|TRBV4-2
CASSQDRGYEQYF
TGTGCCAGCAGCCAAGATCGGGGGTACGAGCAGTACTTC
>-|-|TRBJ2-1|TRBV7-3
CASSPMGGGFSNEQFF
TGTGCCAGCAGCCCCATGGGGGGGGGCTTTAGCAATGAGCAGTTCTTC
>TRBD2|-|TRBJ2-1|TRBV7-9
CASSLASGGFSEQFF
TGTGCCAGCAGCTTAGCTAGCGGGGGTTTTAGTGAGCAGTTCTTC
>-|few|TRBJ1-1|TRBV19
CASSQGWTEAFF
TGTGCCAGTAGTCAGGGTTGGACTGAAGCTTTCTTT
>TRBD1|few|TRBJ1-1|TRBV5-6
CASSTDRGRIVTEAFF
TGTGCCAGCAGCACGGACAGGGGGAGAATTGTCACTGAAGCTTTCTTT
>TRBD1|-|TRBJ1-1|TRBV19
CASIQGPWNTEAFF
TGTGCCAGTATACAGGGGCCCTGGAACACTGAAGCTTTCTTT
>-|-|TRBJ2-7|TRBV11-2
CASSQGVTGFSYEQYF
TGTGCCAGCAGCCAAGGCGTAACAGGGTTTTCCTACGAGCAGTACTTC
>TRBD1|-|TRBJ1-1|TRBV19
CASSIGDRAYTEAFF
TGTGCCAGTAGTATAGGGGACAGGGCGTATACTGAAGCTTTCTTT
>-|-|TRBJ1-1|TRBV4-1
CASRRQVTTEAFF
TGCGCCAGCAGGAGACAGGTAACAACTGAAGCTTTCTTT
>-|-|TRBJ1-1|TRBV29-1
CSGGDTEAFF
TGCAGCGGGGGGGACACTGAAGCTTTCTTT